This TCR beta chain originates from a study of cytomegalovirus exposure and HLA in healthy donors. Broader study findings: Sequencing depth across donors, presence/absence analyses assumed, was roughly uniform. Later on, an analysis tied 15,000 to 20,000 TCR beta sequences to HLA alleles at 0.05 false discovery rate. Reportedly, fewer N-insertions than the roughly 690-donor mean appeared in an Asian-associated ancestry cluster in a later analysis. The availability of immune exposure information extended only to CMV serostatus.

Concerning this clone: Its specificity is not known.

This CDR3 region has 15 residues. Germline trimming cut 0 bases from V and 11 bases from J; bases unmatched to any gene: 13. Germline lookup yields CDR1 SGHNT and CDR2 YYREEE (reference sequence). The PCR ran on 60 Vbeta and 13 Jbeta primers. Some clones are missing from TCRdb's copy, which holds only in-frame ones; the method was immunoSEQ multiplex PCR. The table lists more than 150,000 clones, 84% of them singletons. The TCR was taken from a boy under 10 years old in good health and CMV-seronegative. This chain links TRBV5-4 with TRBJ2-5; 7 nucleotides line up with TRBD1. The specimen sequenced was PBMCs. CDR3 sequence: CASSLVLGPQGEQYF. The CDR3 DNA follows: TGTGCCAGCAGCTTGGTGTTGGGGCCCCAGGGGGAGCAGTACTTC.